These 21 T cell receptor beta chains were all obtained from the same sample, sequenced in a study of OX40 agonist ivuxolimab in advanced cancers. Clones were read by immunoSEQ multiplex PCR, and TCRdb kept only the in-frame ones, dropping some. This sample has approximately 44,000 clones, with 92% found just once. The input for sequencing was CD4+ or CD8+ T cells sorted from blood, taken in a trial of the OX40 agonist ivuxolimab. Receptors originate from an adult with an advanced solid tumor such as melanoma, head and neck, liver or kidney cancer.

The V call is TRBV7-9, the J call TRBJ1-1; D not certain. The CDR3 spans 14 residues. With 1 base removed from V and 2 bases from J, the gap between germline ends came to 8 bases. The germline gives CDR1 SEHNR, CDR2 FQNEAQ (reference sequence). CDR3 amino acids: CASSLVSSNTEAFF. The CDR3 nucleotides are TGTGCCAGCAGCTTAGTTTCGTCCAACACTGAAGCTTTCTTT. The entire variable domain, with the rest obtained from reference TRBV7-9 and TRBJ1-1, is as follows: DTGVSQNPRHKITKRGQNVTFRCDPISEHNRLYWYRQTLGQGPEFLTYFQNEAQLEKSRLLSDRFSAERPKGSFSTLEIQRTEQGDSAMYLCASSLVSSNTEAFFGQGTRLTVV.

V and J are TRBV7-9 and TRBJ1-1, with D maybe TRBD1 (5 bases). The V end lost 1 base, the J end lost 2 bases, and 8 bases lay between the germline ends. CDR1 and CDR2 (germline): SEHNR, FQNEAQ (reference sequence). The CDR3 contains 14 residues. Here the CDR3 reads CASSLGGVNTEAFF. DNA of the CDR3: TGTGCCAGCAGCTTAGGAGGGGTAAACACTGAAGCTTTCTTT.

There are a few counts of this clone. The V call is TRBV7-9, the J call TRBJ1-4; 8 bases are a match to TRBD1. The V gene end was trimmed by 6 bases and the J gene end by 6 bases; junction bases not matched to a gene: 6. This CDR3 has 14 amino acids. From germline, CDR1 is SEHNR and CDR2 FQNEAQ (reference sequence). The CDR3 sequence is CASSPTGVYEKLFF. CDR3 sequence (DNA): TGTGCCAGCAGTCCGACAGGGGTTTATGAAAAACTGTTTTTT.

The chain couples TRBV5-1 to TRBJ2-7; D possibly matches TRBD1 or TRBD2 (5 bases each). Germline assignment: CDR1 SGHRS and CDR2 YFSETQ. Trimming took off 7 bases at V and 2 bases at J, with 16 bases between the two ends. The CDR3 is made up of 14 amino acids. In DNA, the CDR3 is TGCGCCAGCGGCTCGGGGACGGCGGCCTACGAGCAGTACTTC. Translation: CASGSGTAAYEQYF.

V gene TRBV4-1 combines with J gene TRBJ2-7, with TRBD2 matching over 13 bases. Germline V lookup: CDR1 MGHRA, CDR2 YSYEKL. With V trimmed by 3 bases and J by 3 bases, 5 bases remained unmatched. CDR3 length: 16 residues. For the CDR3, the DNA is TGCGCCAGCAGCCACGGACTAGCGGGAGAGGGCTACGAGCAGTACTTC. Translated: CASSHGLAGEGYEQYF.

The rearrangement joins TRBV11-2 to TRBJ1-1; D gene uncertain. The CDR3 sequence is 13 residues long. Trimming shortened V by 5 bases and J by 1 base, and 8 bases separated the two germline ends. From germline, CDR1 is SGHAT and CDR2 FQNNGV. CDR3 nucleotides: TGTGCCAGCAGCATAACAGCGAACACTGAAGCTTTCTTT. As protein: CASSITANTEAFF.

The rearrangement uses TRBV7-9 and TRBJ2-3; maybe TRBD1 (5 bases). CDR3 size: 15 residues. Trimming removed 5 bases from V and 4 bases from J, with 16 bases in between. Germline lookup yields CDR1 SEHNR and CDR2 FQNEAQ (reference sequence). Here the CDR3 reads CASSHFPEGADTQYF. The DNA of the CDR3 is TGTGCCAGCAGCCACTTCCCGGAAGGGGCAGATACGCAGTATTTT.

V gene TRBV28 combines with J gene TRBJ2-5; no firm D call. With the DNA end fitting TRBJ2-7 better, the J assignment may be wrong. The CDR3 is made up of 13 amino acids. Germline assignment: CDR1 MDHEN and CDR2 SYDVKM. For the CDR3, the DNA is TGTGCCAGCAGTTGGACGGGCTCCTACGAGCAGTACTTC. It translates to CASSWTGSYEQYF.

The V call is TRBV28, the J call TRBJ2-3, with TRBD2 matching over 9 bases. V dropped 9 bases and J dropped 2; count of bases not matched to a gene: 15. CDR1 is MDHEN and CDR2 is SYDVKM in the germline V gene. The CDR3 covers 17 residues. The CDR3 region has the DNA TGTGCCAGTAAACTAGCGGGCCGACTCATCCACACAGATACGCAGTATTTT. Translation: CASKLAGRLIHTDTQYF.

The gene calls are TRBV7-2 and TRBJ2-7; the D is unclear. The V end was cut by 3 bases, the J end by 0 bases, with 9 bases between. There are 14 residues in the CDR3. The germline V gene encodes CDR1 SGHTA and CDR2 FQGNSA. The CDR3 DNA is TGTGCCAGCAGCTTGTCCCAGAGCTCCTACGAGCAGTACTTC. As protein: CASSLSQSSYEQYF.

The rearrangement joins TRBV5-8 to TRBJ2-7; tentative D call: TRBD2 (5 bases). CDR3 size: 13 residues. Trimming left V 2 bases short and J 5 bases short, with 11 bases between. CDR1 SGHTS and CDR2 YDEGEE come from the germline V gene. The CDR3 spells CASSFISGDEQYF. The CDR3, as DNA: TGTGCCAGCAGCTTTATTTCCGGGGACGAGCAGTACTTC. Variable domain in full (rest from reference TRBV5-8 and TRBJ2-7): EAGVTQSPTHLIKTRGQQATLRCSPISGHTSVYWYQQALGLGLQFLLWYDEGEERNRGNFPPRFSGRQFPNYSSELNVNALELEDSALYLCASSFISGDEQYFGPGTRLTVT.

The chain joins TRBV19 to TRBJ2-3; no firm D call. This CDR3 comprises 12 residues. The V gene lost 9 bases and the J gene lost 1 base, with 8 bases spanning the gap. Germline V gene lookup returns CDR1 LNHDA and CDR2 SQIVND (reference sequence). The CDR3, as DNA: TGTGCCAGCTCAAGGGGCACAGATACGCAGTATTTT. Translation gives CASSRGTDTQYF.

V gene TRBV7-2 combines with J gene TRBJ1-1; TRBD1 matches at 8 bases. This CDR3 has 15 residues. Trimming cost V 2 bases and J 5 bases; bases outside gene matches: 7. Germline V lookup: CDR1 SGHTA, CDR2 FQGNSA. The chain's CDR3 is CASSLTGQGRTEAFF. For the CDR3, the DNA is TGTGCCAGCAGCTTAACCGGACAGGGTCGGACTGAAGCTTTCTTT.

In this sample, this clone turned up once. The chain uses TRBV5-1 and TRBJ1-1; no definite D call. The V and J ends lost 2 bases and 5 bases respectively, with 7 bases between them. CDR1 is SGHRS, CDR2 YFSETQ, per germline. The CDR3 sequence is 12 residues long. The chain's CDR3 is CASSFSSTEAFF. The CDR3 DNA reads as TGCGCCAGCAGCTTCTCCAGTACTGAAGCTTTCTTT.

This chain joins TRBV10-3 and TRBJ2-7, with D uncertain. The CDR3 length is 12 residues. CDR1 and CDR2 (germline): ENHRY, SYGVKD. With 3 bases removed from V and 0 bases from J, the gap between germline ends came to 3 bases. The DNA of the CDR3 is TGTGCCATCAGTGACGGCTCCTACGAGCAGTACTTC. This translates into CAISDGSYEQYF.

The chain employs TRBV6-1 and TRBJ2-5; D is perhaps TRBD1 (5 bases). The germline CDR1 and CDR2 sequences are MNHNS and SASEGT. V lost 2 bases and J 5 bases, leaving 15 bases between the germline ends. The CDR3 consists of 15 residues. CDR3 bases: TGTGCCAGCAGTGAATCTGGGGCGCCCCTTGAGACCCAGTACTTC. It codes for CASSESGAPLETQYF.

The genes are TRBV4-1 and TRBJ2-1; D might be TRBD2 (5 bases). Germline CDR1 reads MGHRA; CDR2 reads YSYEKL. The CDR3 runs to 12 residues. The V gene lost 4 bases and the J gene lost 6 bases, with 7 bases spanning the gap. This CDR3 reads CASSRAGNEQFF. CDR3 DNA sequence: TGCGCCAGCAGCCGTGCGGGCAATGAGCAGTTCTTC.

DNA for the CDR3: TGTGCCAGCAGTTCGGAGCAGGGATTCCCAACTGAGTACTTC. Its translation: CASSSEQGFPTEYF. The chain recombines TRBV28 with TRBJ2-7; weak D call: TRBD1 (5 bases). The CDR3 has 14 amino acids. Trimming stripped 4 bases from V and 11 bases from J, with 21 bases between. The V gene's germline CDR1 is MDHEN and CDR2 SYDVKM.

The chain recombines TRBV28 with TRBJ2-7; TRBD1 aligns across 7 bases. The CDR3 totals 15 residues. Germline CDR1 MDHEN, CDR2 SYDVKM. The V gene end was trimmed by 5 bases and the J gene end by 0 bases; junction bases not matched to a gene: 7. The CDR3 reads CASSNLQGHSYEQYF. CDR3 DNA sequence: TGTGCCAGCAGTAACCTACAGGGGCACTCCTACGAGCAGTACTTC. Together with reference TRBV28 and TRBJ2-7, the CDR3 gives the full variable domain: DVKVTQSSRYLVKRTGEKVFLECVQDMDHENMFWYRQDPGLGLRLIYFSYDVKMKEKGDIPEGYSVSREKKERFSLILESASTNQTSMYLCASSNLQGHSYEQYFGPGTRLTVT.

V gene TRBV23-1 combines with J gene TRBJ2-7; no clear D gene. TRBV23-1 is flagged as an ORF with uncertain function. V lost 4 bases to trimming and J lost 3 bases, with 10 bases between them. The CDR3 consists of 13 residues. The CDR3 spells CASSPNSYYEQYF. The CDR3 DNA sequence: TGCGCCAGCAGTCCTAATAGCTACTACGAGCAGTACTTC.

V gene TRBV2 combines with J gene TRBJ1-3; no reliable D call. Trimming took 2 bases from V and 0 from J, leaving 5 bases between them. Germline V lookup: CDR1 SNHLY, CDR2 FYNNEI. The CDR3 extends over 14 amino acids. The CDR3 bases are TGTGCCAGCAGTGAATTTAGCTCTGGAAACACCATATATTTT. Amino acids: CASSEFSSGNTIYF.